The T cell receptor beta chain described here comes from a study of Ad26.COV2.S vaccination and SARS-CoV-2 variants. On the study more broadly: The authors gave Ad26.COV2.S intramuscularly, either once or twice 56 days apart.

Described treatment: some 20 received Ad26.COV2.S at low or high dose, single or two shots; several received placebo; per-sample allocation not given. Each sample was drawn 63 days after the first injection (of vaccine or placebo). Sequencing was performed with immunoSEQ multiplex PCR; in TCRdb, only in-frame clones are kept and a portion is missing. Here the sample spans about 350,000 clones, 88% being singletons. In this sample, this clone turned up once. Trimming shortened V by 0 bases and J by 10 bases, and 9 bases separated the two germline ends. The CDR3 covers 12 residues. Looked up from germline, CDR1 is ENHRY and CDR2 is SYGVKD.

The chain is built from TRBV10-3 and TRBJ1-1; no clear D gene. The sequence was obtained from a person between 18 and 59 years old who received the Ad26.COV2.S COVID-19 vaccine or a placebo. This specimen was peripheral blood, taken in a trial of Ad26.COV2.S vaccine versus placebo. DNA of the CDR3: TGTGCCATCAGTGAGTCAGAAGGTGCAGCTTTCTTT. As protein: CAISESEGAAFF.